The clone carrying this T cell receptor (beta chain) has a handful of counts. Its antigen is undetermined. The CDR3 runs 19 residues. The J segment lost 1 base and the V segment lost 5 bases, leaving 12 bases of the junction unmatched. Per the germline V gene, CDR1 is KGHSH and CDR2 is LQKENI. The TCR beta cDNA libraries contained unique molecular identifiers. Between roughly 0.9 and 11 million T cells gave rise to some 450,000 cDNA molecules. TCRdb re-called the PCR reads with MiXCR, one entry per CDR3 protein. This sample has fewer than 850,000 distinct CDR3 sequences, with approximately 30% found just once. The data stem from a study of post-analysis software for immune sequencing data. Study findings and constraints: Significantly decreased normalized Chao1 diversity was recorded for multiple sclerosis patients relative to controls. With TRBV5-6, TRBV5-1 and TRBV20-1 included, roughly five TRBV segments were more frequent in patients than in controls.

This clonotype was obtained from a girl aged 5-17 years with multiple sclerosis. The rearrangement links TRBV18 to TRBJ2-2; 11 bases match TRBD2. Sequencing was performed on blood. Here the CDR3 reads CASSINMMGLAENTGELFF. CDR3 bases: TGTGCCAGCTCAATTAATATGATGGGACTAGCGGAGAACACCGGGGAGCTGTTTTTT.